This is a list of T cell receptor beta chains from one sample in a study of blood T cell repertoires in COVID-19. Only in-frame clones appear in the TCRdb table, and some are missing; sequencing was by immunoSEQ multiplex PCR. The repertoire holds about 140,000 clones, approximately 90% seen once, with around 10% in the top ten. The sequenced material came from peripheral blood. These receptors were obtained from a woman older than 75 with acute or convalescent COVID-19. CDR3s include the opening cysteine and the closing phenylalanine or tryptophan. The D gene is left open where the match is weak. Rows may omit the clone size; those that give it use once, few, many or a size class.

CDR3: CASSSGRGSPLHF
DNA: TGTGCCAGCAGCTCTGGCCGCGGATCACCCCTCCACTTT
J: TRBJ1-6
D: NA
size: NA
V: TRBV7-3
length: 13

CDR3: CASGQNTEAFF
DNA: TGTGCCAGCGGACAGAACACTGAAGCTTTCTTT
J: TRBJ1-1
D: NA
size: NA
V: TRBV2
length: 11

CDR3: CASSIDLPGVREKLFF
DNA: TGTGCCAGTAGTATAGATCTCCCGGGGGTTCGGGAAAAACTGTTTTTT
J: TRBJ1-4
D: NA
size: NA
V: TRBV19
length: 16

CDR3: CASVEGGYNQPQHF
DNA: TGTGCCAGCGTGGAAGGCGGGTACAATCAGCCCCAGCATTTT
J: TRBJ1-5
D: NA
size: NA
V: TRBV6-5
length: 14

CDR3: CASKIGGSFYEQYF
DNA: TGTGCCAGCAAGATCGGGGGATCGTTCTACGAGCAGTACTTC
J: TRBJ2-7
D: NA
size: once
V: TRBV2
length: 14

CDR3: CASTPGPGVNSPLHF
DNA: TGTGCCAGCACACCGGGTCCCGGGGTGAATTCACCCCTCCACTTT
J: TRBJ1-6
D: NA
size: NA
V: TRBV6-5
length: 15

CDR3: CASSRQGSSSGNTIYF
DNA: TGTGCCAGCAGCCGACAGGGGTCCTCTTCTGGAAACACCATATATTTT
J: TRBJ1-3
D: TRBD1
size: NA
V: TRBV6-2/TRBV6-3
length: 16

CDR3: CATAQDRPPEQYF
DNA: TGTGCCACCGCCCAGGACAGACCTCCCGAGCAGTACTTC
J: TRBJ2-7
D: NA
size: few
V: TRBV6-5
length: 13

CDR3: CASSLGTGETQYF
DNA: TGCGCCAGCAGCTTGGGGACAGGAGAGACCCAGTACTTC
J: TRBJ2-5
D: TRBD1
size: NA
V: TRBV5-1
length: 13

CDR3: CASSGQANTEAFF
DNA: TGTGCCAGCAGCGGGCAGGCGAACACTGAAGCTTTCTTT
J: TRBJ1-1
D: NA
size: once
V: TRBV14
length: 13

CDR3: CAWSAGLYNEQFF
DNA: TGTGCCTGGAGTGCCGGACTCTACAATGAGCAGTTCTTC
J: TRBJ2-1
D: NA
size: NA
V: TRBV30
length: 13